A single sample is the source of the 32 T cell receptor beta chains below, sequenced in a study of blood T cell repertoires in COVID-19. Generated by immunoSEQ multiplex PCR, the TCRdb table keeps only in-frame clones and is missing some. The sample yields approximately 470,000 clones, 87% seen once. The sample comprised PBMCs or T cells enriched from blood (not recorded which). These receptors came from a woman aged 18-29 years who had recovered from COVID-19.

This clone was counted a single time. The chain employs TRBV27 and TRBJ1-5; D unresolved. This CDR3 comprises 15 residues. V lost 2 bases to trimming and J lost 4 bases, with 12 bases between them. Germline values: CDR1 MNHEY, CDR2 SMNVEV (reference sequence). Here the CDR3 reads CASSLGYPGNQPQHF. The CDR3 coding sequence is TGTGCCAGCAGTTTAGGTTACCCGGGAAATCAGCCCCAGCATTTT.

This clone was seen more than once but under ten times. CDR3 bases: TGTGCCAGCCGACGGGGGAACAGTGCTAATGAAAAACTGTTTTTT. It specifies CASRRGNSANEKLFF. The rearrangement uses TRBV6-5 and TRBJ1-4; maybe TRBD1 (5 bases). This CDR3 has 15 residues. Germline CDR1 reads MNHEY; CDR2 reads SVGAGI. The V end lost 8 bases, the J end lost 3 bases, and 16 bases lay between the germline ends.

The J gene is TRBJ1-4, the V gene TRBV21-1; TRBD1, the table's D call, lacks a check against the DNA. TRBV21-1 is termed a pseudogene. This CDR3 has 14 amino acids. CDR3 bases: TGTGCCAGCAGCAAAGTCAGTTATAATGAAAAACTGTTTTTT. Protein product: CASSKVSYNEKLFF.

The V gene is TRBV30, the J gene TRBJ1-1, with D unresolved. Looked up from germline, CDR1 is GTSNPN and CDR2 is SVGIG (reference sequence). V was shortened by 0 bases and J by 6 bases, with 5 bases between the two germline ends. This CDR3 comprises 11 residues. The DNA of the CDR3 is TGTGCCTGGAGTGTCGTAGCTGAAGCTTTCTTT. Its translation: CAWSVVAEAFF.

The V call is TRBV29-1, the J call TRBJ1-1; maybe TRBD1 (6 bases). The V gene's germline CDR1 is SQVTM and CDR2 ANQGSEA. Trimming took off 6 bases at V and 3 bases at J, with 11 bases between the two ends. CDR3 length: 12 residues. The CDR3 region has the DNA TGCAGCGTACAGGGCCCCGACACTGAAGCTTTCTTT. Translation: CSVQGPDTEAFF.

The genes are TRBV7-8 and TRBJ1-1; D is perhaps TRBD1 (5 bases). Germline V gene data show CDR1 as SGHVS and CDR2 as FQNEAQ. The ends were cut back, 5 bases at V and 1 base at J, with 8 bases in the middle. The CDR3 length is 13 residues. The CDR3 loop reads CASSRTGNTEAFF. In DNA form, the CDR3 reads TGTGCCAGCAGCCGAACAGGGAACACTGAAGCTTTCTTT.

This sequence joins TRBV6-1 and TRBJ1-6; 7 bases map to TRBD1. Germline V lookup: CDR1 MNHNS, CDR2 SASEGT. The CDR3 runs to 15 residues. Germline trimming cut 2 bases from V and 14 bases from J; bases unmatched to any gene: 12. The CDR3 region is CASSERGDSAGALHF. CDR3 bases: TGTGCCAGCAGTGAACGTGGGGACAGTGCCGGGGCCCTCCACTTT.

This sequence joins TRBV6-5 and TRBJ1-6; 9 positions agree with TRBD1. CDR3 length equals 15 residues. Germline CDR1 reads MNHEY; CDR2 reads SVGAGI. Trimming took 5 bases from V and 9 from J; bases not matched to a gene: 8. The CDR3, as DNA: TGTGCCAGCAGTCCATACGGGACAGGGTCTTCACCCCTCCACTTT. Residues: CASSPYGTGSSPLHF.

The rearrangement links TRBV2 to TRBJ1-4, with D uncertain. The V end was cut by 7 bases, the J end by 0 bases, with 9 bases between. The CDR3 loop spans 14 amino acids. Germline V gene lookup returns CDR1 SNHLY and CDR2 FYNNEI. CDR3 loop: CASTVFATNEKLFF. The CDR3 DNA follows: TGTGCCAGCACAGTTTTTGCAACTAATGAAAAACTGTTTTTT. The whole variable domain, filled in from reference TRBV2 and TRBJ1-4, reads EPEVTQTPSHQVTQMGQEVILRCVPISNHLYFYWYRQILGQKVEFLVSFYNNEISEKSEIFDDQFSVERPDGSNFTLKIRSTKLEDSAMYFCASTVFATNEKLFFGSGTQLSVL.

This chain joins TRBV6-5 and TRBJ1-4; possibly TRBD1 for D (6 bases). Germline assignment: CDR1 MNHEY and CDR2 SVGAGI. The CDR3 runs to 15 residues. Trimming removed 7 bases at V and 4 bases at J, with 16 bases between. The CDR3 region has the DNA TGTGCCAGCATAGGGTTGACAGGAGATAATGAAAAACTGTTTTTT. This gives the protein CASIGLTGDNEKLFF.

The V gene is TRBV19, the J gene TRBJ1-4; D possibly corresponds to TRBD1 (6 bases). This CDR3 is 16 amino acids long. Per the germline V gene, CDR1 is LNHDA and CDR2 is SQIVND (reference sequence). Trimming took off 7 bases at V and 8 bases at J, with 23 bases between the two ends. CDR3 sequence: CASTRAGAPGVEKLFF. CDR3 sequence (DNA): TGTGCCAGTACTCGCGCGGGGGCCCCAGGAGTAGAAAAACTGTTTTTT.

The CDR3 reads CASSLPGATEAFF. CDR3 in DNA: TGTGCCAGCAGCTTACCGGGAGCCACTGAAGCTTTCTTT. The V gene is TRBV7-3, the J gene TRBJ1-1; no clear D. This CDR3 is 13 amino acids long. Trimming pared 2 bases from V and 4 bases from J, leaving 8 bases between. Germline-derived CDR1 and CDR2 are SGHTA and FQGTGA.

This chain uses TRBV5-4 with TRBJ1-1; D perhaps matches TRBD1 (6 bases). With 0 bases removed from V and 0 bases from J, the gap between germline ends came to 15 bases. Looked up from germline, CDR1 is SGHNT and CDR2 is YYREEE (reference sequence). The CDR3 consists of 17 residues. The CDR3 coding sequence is TGTGCCAGCAGCTTGGGTCGGGTGAGGGACATGAACACTGAAGCTTTCTTT. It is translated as CASSLGRVRDMNTEAFF.

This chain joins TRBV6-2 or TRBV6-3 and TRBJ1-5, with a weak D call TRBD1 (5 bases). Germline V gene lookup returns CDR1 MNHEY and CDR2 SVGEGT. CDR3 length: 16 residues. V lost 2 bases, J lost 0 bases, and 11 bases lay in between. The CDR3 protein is CASSYGRQNSNQPQHF. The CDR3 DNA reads TGTGCCAGCAGTTACGGGCGACAGAATAGCAATCAGCCCCAGCATTTT.

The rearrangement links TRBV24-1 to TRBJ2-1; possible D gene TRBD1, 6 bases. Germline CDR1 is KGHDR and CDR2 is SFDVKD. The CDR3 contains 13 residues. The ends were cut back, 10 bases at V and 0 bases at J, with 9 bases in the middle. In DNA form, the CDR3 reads TGTGCCACTAGGGGGAGCTCCTACAATGAGCAGTTCTTC. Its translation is CATRGSSYNEQFF.

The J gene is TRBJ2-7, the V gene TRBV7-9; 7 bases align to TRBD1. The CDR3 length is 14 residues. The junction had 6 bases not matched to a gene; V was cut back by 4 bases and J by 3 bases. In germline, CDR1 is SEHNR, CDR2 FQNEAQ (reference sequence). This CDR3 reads CASSSSRQGYEQYF. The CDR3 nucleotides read TGTGCCAGCAGCTCGAGCCGACAGGGCTACGAGCAGTACTTC.

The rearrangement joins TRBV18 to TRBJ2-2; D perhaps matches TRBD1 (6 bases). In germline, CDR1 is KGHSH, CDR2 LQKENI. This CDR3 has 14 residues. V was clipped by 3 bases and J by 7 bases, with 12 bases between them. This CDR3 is CASSPSDRHGELFF. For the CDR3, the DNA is TGTGCCAGCTCACCCTCGGACAGACACGGGGAGCTGTTTTTT.

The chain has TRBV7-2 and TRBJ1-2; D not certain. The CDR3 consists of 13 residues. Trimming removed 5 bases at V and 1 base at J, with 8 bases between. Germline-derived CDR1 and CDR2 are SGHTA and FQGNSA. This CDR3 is CASSPNLNYGYTF. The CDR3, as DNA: TGTGCCAGCAGCCCTAACCTTAACTATGGCTACACCTTC.

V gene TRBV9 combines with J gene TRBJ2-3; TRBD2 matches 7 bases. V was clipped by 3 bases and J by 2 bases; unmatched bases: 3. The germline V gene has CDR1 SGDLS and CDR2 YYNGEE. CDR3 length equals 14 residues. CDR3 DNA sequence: TGTGCCAGCAGCGAACGGGACTACACAGATACGCAGTATTTT. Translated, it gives CASSERDYTDTQYF.

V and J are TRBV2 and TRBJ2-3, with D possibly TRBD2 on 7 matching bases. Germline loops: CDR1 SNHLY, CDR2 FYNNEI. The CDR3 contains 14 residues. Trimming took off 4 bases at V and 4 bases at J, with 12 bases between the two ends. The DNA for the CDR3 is TGTGCCAGCAGTGGGGAGGGGGATGCAGATACGCAGTATTTT. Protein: CASSGEGDADTQYF.

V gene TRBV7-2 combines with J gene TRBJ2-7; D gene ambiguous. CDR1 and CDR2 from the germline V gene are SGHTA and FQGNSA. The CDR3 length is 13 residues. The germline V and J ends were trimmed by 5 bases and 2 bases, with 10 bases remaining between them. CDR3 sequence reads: CASSLDRAYEQYF. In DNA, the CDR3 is TGTGCCAGCAGCCTCGACCGGGCCTACGAGCAGTACTTC. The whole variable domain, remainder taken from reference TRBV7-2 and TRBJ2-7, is GAGVSQSPSNKVTEKGKDVELRCDPISGHTALYWYRQSLGQGLEFLIYFQGNSAPDKSGLPSDRFSAERTGGSVSTLTIQRTQQEDSAVYLCASSLDRAYEQYFGPGTRLTVT.

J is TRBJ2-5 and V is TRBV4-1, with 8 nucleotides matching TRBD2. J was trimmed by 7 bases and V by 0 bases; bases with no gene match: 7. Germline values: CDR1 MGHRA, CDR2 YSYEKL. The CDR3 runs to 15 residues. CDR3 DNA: TGCGCCAGCAGCCAAGACGGGGGGGCCCTGTGGACCCAGTACTTC. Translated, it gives CASSQDGGALWTQYF.

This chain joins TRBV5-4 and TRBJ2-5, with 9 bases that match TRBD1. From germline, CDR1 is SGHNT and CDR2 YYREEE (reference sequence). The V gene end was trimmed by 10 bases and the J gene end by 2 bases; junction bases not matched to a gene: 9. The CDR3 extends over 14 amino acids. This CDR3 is CAVSQTGGQETQYF. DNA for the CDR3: TGTGCCGTTTCCCAGACAGGGGGACAAGAGACCCAGTACTTC.

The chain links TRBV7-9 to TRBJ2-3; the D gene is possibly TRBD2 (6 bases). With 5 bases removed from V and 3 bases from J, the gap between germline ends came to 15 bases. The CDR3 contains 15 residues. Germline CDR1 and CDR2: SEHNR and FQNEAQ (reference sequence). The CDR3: CASSPLGGSTDTQYF. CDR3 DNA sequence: TGTGCCAGCAGCCCCCTGGGGGGAAGTACAGATACGCAGTATTTT.

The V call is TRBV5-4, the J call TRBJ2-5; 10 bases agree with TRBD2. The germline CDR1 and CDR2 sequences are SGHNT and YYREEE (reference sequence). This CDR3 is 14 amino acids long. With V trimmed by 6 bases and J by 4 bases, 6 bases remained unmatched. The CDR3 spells CASIKRGGPETQYF. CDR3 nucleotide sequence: TGTGCCAGCATCAAGCGGGGGGGCCCAGAGACCCAGTACTTC.

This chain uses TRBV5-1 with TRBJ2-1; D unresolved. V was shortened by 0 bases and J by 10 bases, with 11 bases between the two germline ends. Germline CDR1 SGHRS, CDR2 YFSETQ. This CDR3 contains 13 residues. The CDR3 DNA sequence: TGCGCCAGCAGCTTGGGGGCCCTTGGGGAGCAGTTCTTC. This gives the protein CASSLGALGEQFF. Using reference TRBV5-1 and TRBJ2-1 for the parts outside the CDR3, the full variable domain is KAGVTQTPRYLIKTRGQQVTLSCSPISGHRSVSWYQQTPGQGLQFLFEYFSETQRNKGNFPGRFSGRQFSNSRSEMNVSTLELGDSALYLCASSLGALGEQFFGPGTRLTVL.

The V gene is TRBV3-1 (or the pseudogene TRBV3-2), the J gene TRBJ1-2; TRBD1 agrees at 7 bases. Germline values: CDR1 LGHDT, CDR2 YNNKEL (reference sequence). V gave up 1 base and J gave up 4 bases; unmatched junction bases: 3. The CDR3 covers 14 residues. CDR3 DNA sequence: TGTGCCAGCAGCCAAGGACAGGGATCCTATGGCTACACCTTC. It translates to CASSQGQGSYGYTF.

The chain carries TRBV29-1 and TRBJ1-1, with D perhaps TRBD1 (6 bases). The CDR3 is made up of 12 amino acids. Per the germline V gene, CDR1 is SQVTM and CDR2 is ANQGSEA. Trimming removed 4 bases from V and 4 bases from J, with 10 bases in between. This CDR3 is CSVVGTSTEAFF. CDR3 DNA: TGCAGCGTTGTGGGGACATCCACTGAAGCTTTCTTT.

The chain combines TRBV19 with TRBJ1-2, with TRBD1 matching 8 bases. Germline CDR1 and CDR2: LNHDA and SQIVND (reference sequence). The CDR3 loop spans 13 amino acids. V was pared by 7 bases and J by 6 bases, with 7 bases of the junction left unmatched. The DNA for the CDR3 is TGTGCCAGTACCCCACAGGGGGGCCATGGCTACACCTTC. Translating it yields CASTPQGGHGYTF.

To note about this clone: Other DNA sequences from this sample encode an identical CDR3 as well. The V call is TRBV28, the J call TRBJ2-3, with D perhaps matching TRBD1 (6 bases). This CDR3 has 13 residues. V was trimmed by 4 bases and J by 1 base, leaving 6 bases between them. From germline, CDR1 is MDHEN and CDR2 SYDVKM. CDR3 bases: TGTGCCAGCAGTTCAGGGGGCACAGATACGCAGTATTTT. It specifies CASSSGGTDTQYF.

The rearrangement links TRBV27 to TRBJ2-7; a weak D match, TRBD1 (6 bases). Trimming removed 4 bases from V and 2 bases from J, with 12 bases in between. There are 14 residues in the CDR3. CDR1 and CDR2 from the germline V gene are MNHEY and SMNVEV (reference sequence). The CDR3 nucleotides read TGTGCCAGCAGTTCAGGGGCAGCTACCTACGAGCAGTACTTC. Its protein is CASSSGAATYEQYF.

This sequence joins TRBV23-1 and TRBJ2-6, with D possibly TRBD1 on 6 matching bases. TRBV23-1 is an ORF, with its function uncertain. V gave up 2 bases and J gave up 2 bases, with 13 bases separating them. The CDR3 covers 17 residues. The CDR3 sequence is CASSQRGRLTGANVLTF. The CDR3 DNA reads TGCGCCAGCAGTCAAAGGGGGAGACTGACTGGGGCCAACGTCCTGACTTTC.